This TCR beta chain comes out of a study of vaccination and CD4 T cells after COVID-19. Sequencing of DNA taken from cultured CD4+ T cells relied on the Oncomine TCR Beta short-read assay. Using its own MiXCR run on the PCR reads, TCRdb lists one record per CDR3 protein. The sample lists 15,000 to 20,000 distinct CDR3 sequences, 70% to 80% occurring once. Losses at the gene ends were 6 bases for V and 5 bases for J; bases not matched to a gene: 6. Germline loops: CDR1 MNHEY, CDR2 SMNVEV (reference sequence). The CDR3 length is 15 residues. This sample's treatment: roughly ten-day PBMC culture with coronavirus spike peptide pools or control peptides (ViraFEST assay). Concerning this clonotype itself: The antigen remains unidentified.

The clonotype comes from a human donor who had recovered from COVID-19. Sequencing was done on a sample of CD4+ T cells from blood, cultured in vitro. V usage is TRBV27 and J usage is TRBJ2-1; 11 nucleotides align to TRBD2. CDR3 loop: CASSRLAGLNNEQFF. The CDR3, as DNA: TGTGCCAGCAGCCGACTAGCGGGGCTAAACAATGAGCAGTTCTTC.